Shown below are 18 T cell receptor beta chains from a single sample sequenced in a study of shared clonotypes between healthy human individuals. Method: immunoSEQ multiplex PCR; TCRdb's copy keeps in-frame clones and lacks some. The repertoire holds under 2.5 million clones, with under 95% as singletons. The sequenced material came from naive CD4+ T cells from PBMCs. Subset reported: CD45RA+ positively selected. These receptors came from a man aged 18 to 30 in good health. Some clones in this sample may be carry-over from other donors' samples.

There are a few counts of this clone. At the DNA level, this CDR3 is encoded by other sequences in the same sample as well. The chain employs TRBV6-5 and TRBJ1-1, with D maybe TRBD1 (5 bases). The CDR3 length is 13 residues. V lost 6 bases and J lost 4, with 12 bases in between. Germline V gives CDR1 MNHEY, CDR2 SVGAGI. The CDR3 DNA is TGTGCCAGCAGGCCCTCGGGGGGCACTGAAGCTTTCTTT. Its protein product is CASRPSGGTEAFF.

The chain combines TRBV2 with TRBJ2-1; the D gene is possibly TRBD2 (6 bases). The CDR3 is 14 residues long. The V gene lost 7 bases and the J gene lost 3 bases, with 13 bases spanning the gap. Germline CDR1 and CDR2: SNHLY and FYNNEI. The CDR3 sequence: CASTFLGGYNEQFF. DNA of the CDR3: TGTGCCAGCACCTTCCTGGGGGGCTACAATGAGCAGTTCTTC.

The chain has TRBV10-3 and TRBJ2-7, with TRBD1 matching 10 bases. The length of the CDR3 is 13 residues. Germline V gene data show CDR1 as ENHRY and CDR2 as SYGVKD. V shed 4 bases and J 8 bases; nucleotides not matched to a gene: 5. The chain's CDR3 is CAISVDRGVQQYF. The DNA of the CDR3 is TGTGCCATCAGTGTGGACAGGGGGGTCCAGCAGTACTTC.

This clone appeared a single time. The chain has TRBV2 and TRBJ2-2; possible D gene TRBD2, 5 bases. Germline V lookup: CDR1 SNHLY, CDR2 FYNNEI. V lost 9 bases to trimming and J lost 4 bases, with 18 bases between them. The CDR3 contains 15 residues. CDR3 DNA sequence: TGTGCCAGACTGGCAACTAGTCGTGTCACCGGGGAGCTGTTTTTT. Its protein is CARLATSRVTGELFF.

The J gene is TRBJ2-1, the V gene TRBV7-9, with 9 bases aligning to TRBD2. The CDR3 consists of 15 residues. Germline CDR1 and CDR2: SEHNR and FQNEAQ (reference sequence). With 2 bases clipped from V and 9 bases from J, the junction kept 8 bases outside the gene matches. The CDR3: CASSLRREGSAEQFF. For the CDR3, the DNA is TGTGCCAGCAGCTTAAGGCGGGAGGGGAGCGCTGAGCAGTTCTTC.

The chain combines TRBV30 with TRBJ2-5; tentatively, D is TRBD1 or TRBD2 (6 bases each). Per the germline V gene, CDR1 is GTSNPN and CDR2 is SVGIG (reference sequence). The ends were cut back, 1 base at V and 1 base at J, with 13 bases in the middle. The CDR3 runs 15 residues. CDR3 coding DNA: TGTGCCTGGAGTGAAGGAGGGGGACTCCAAGAGACCCAGTACTTC. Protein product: CAWSEGGGLQETQYF.

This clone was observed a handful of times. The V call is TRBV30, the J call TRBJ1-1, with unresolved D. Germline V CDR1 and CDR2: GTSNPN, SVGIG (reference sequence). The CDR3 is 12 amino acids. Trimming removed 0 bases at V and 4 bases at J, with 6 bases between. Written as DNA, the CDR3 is TGTGCCTGGAGTGTATGGACCACTGAAGCTTTCTTT. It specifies CAWSVWTTEAFF.

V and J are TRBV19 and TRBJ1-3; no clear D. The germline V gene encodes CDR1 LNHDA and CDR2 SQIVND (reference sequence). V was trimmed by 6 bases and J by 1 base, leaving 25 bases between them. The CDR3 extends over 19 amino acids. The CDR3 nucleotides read TGTGCCAGTAGGCCCGACCTCAGCCGGGGTAATTCTTCTGGAAACACCATATATTTT. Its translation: CASRPDLSRGNSSGNTIYF. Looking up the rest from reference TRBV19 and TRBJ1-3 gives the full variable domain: DGGITQSPKYLFRKEGQNVTLSCEQNLNHDAMYWYRQDPGQGLRLIYYSQIVNDFQKGDIAEGYSVSREKKESFPLTVTSAQKNPTAFYLCASRPDLSRGNSSGNTIYFGEGSWLTVV.

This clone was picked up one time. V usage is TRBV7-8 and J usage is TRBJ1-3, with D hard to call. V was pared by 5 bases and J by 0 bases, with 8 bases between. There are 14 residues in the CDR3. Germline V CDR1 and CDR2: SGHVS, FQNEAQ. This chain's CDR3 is CASSAPSSGNTIYF. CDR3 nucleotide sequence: TGTGCCAGCAGCGCACCTAGCTCTGGAAACACCATATATTTT.

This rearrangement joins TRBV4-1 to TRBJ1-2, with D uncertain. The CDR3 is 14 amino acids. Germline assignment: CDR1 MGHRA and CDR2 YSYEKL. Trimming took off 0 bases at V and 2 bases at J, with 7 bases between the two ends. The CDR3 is CASSQDPVNYGYTF. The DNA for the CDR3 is TGCGCCAGCAGCCAAGATCCCGTAAACTATGGCTACACCTTC.

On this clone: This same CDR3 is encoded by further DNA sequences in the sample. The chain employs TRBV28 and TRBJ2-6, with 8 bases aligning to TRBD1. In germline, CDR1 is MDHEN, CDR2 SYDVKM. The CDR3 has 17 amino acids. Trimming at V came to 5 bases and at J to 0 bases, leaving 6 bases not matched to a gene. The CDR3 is CASSPGQGASGANVLTF. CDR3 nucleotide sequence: TGTGCCAGCAGTCCCGGACAGGGTGCCTCTGGGGCCAACGTCCTGACTTTC.

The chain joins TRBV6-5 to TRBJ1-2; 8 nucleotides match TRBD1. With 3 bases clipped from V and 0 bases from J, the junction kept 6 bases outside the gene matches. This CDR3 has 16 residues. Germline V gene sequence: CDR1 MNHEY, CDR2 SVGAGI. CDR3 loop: CASSYSWGQANYGYTF. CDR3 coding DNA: TGTGCCAGCAGTTATTCGTGGGGACAGGCTAACTATGGCTACACCTTC.

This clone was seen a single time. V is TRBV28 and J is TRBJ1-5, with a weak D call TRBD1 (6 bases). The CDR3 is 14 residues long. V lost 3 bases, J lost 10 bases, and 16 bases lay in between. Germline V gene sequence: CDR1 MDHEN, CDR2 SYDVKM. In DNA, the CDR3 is TGTGCCAGCAGTTTGGTCAGGGGTAATCTCCCCCAGCATTTT. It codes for CASSLVRGNLPQHF.

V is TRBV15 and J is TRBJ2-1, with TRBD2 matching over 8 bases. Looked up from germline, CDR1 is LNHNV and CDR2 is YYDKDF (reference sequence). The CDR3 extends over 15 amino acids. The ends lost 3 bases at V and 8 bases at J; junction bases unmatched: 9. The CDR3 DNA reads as TGTGCCACCAGCAGTCCGGGGACTAGTGGCCATGAGCAGTTCTTC. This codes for CATSSPGTSGHEQFF.

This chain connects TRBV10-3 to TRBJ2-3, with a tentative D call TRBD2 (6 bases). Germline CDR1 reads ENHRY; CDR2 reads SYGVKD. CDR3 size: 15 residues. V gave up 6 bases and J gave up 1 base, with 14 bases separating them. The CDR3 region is CAIRGAREGTDTQYF. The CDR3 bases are TGTGCCATCAGGGGCGCAAGGGAGGGCACAGATACGCAGTATTTT.

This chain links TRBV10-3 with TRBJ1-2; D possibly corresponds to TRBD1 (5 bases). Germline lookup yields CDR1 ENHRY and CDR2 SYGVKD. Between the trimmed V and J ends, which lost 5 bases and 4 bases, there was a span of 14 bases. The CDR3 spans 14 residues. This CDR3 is CAISSTASSYGYTF. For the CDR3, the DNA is TGTGCCATCAGTTCGACAGCGAGTAGCTATGGCTACACCTTC.

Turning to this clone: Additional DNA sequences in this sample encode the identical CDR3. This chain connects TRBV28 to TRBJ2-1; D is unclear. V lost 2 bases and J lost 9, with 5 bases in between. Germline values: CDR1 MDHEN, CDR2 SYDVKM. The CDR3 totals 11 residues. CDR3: CASSLAGEQFF. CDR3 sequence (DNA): TGTGCCAGCAGTTTAGCAGGTGAGCAGTTCTTC.

CDR3 protein: CASSLLGGLNYGYTF. The CDR3 DNA sequence: TGTGCCAGCAGTCTTCTAGGGGGCCTTAACTATGGCTACACCTTC. The J gene is TRBJ1-2, the V gene TRBV28; TRBD1 matches at 7 bases. Germline V gene sequence: CDR1 MDHEN, CDR2 SYDVKM. With V trimmed by 5 bases and J by 1 base, 7 bases remained unmatched. The CDR3 contains 15 residues.